This TCR beta chain was profiled in a study of T-cell memory formation after mild COVID-19. TCR alpha and TCR beta cDNA libraries carrying sample barcodes and UMIs were produced by 5'RACE using constant-segment primers. TCRdb re-called the 5' RACE reads through MiXCR, storing one row per CDR3 protein. This sample yields 550,000 to 700,000 distinct CDR3 sequences, of which roughly 17% are seen a single time; roughly 7.8% belongs to the top ten. Germline V gene sequence: CDR1 KGHDR, CDR2 SFDVKD. The V segment lost 3 bases and the J segment 6 bases; nucleotides outside the gene matches: 6. This CDR3 has 16 residues. The study, taken as a whole, reports: Some clones that responded turned up in pre-infection memory, which suggests that cross-reactive memory joined in. Day 15 to 85 contracting clones showed balanced CD4/CD8; later expanders leaned CD4+. CD8+ contracting clones occupied EMRA, while CD4+ ones occupied mainly CM and EM.

As concerns this clonotype: Its specificity is not known.

The TCR was taken from an adult woman who had mild COVID-19 (a few samples of this study predate the infection). Cell type and time point are not known. The V and J genes are TRBV24-1 and TRBJ2-1, with TRBD1 matching over 11 bases. The material sequenced was PBMCs or a T cell subset sorted from them (not recorded which). CDR3 DNA sequence: TGTGCCACCAGTGATCCCGGACAGGGGGCGAGCAATGAGCAGTTCTTC. This encodes CATSDPGQGASNEQFF.